The clone carrying this T cell receptor (beta chain) was picked up a small number of times. The antigen is unknown. Since a much larger clone is just one base distant, this may be a read error. This specimen belongs to a study of T cell repertoires in cytomegalovirus infection. Study in general: It can be stated that public TCR beta signatures indicated CMV infection as well as a matching HLA type.

Germline CDR1 reads SEHNR; CDR2 reads FQNEAQ (reference sequence). The CDR3 is 14 amino acids. Trimming removed 1 base at V and 4 bases at J, with 8 bases between. Study results and caveats: The ex vivo response was dominated by HLA-C-restricted CMV-specific TCR beta clonotypes. Identification of carriers of CMV plus the relevant HLA was performed using cumulative public TCR beta family frequency.

Via MiXCR, TCRdb re-called the reads, giving one row per CDR3 protein. The sample has fewer than 700,000 distinct CDR3 sequences, 20% to 25% seen once; the top ten hold under 8.5%. This chain links TRBV7-9 with TRBJ1-5, with D perhaps TRBD1 (6 bases). The sample comprised CD8+ T cells from PBMCs. This clonotype was sampled from a human donor in good health (CMV status not recorded). Some clones in this sample may be carry-over from other donors' samples. The CDR3 bases are TGTGCCAGCAGCTTAGGACAGGTTAATCAGCCCCAGCATTTT. Translating gives CASSLGQVNQPQHF.